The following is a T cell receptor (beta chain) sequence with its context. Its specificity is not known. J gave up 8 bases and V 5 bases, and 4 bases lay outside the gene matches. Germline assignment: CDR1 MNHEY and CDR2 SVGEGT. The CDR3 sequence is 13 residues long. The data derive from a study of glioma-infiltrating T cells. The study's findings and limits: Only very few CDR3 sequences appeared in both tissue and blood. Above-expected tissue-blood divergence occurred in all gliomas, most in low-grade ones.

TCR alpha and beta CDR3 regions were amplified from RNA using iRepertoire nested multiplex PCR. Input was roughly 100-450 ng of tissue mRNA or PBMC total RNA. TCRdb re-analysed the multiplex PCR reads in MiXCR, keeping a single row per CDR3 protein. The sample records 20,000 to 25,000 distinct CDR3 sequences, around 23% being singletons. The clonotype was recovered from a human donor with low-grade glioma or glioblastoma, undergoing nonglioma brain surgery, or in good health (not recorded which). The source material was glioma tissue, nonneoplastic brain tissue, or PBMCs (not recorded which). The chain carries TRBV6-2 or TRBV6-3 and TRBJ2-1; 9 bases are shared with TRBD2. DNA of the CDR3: TGTGCCAGCAGTCTTAGCGGGGGTTATGAGCAGTTCTTC. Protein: CASSLSGGYEQFF.